This TCR beta chain was identified in a study of control samples from healthy donors and cancer patients (TCRdb year 2020). This clone was detected only once. Its binding antigen is unknown. Per-base quality was not reported, and no clone a single base away is much larger than it. Receptors were amplified or captured by the immunoSEQ multiplex PCR assay. TCRdb's version of the immuneACCESS table is confined to in-frame rearrangements and falls short of the full clone set. An unresolved V gene accounts for under half of the shortfall where checked; the remainder is of unknown origin. In this sample the table shows around 130,000 clones, under 90% of which occur a single time. The ten largest clones represent roughly 7.8% of the sample. Trimming removed 10 bases from V and 5 bases from J; the gene matches leave 13 bases unexplained. Reading from cysteine to phenylalanine, the CDR3 counts 15 amino acids. The retained sequence is limited to the CDR3, 45 bases, with the frame set at the first base. The germline V gene provides CDR1 SGHVS and CDR2 FNYEAQ.

The TCR sequence derives from a man aged 50-59 years with head and neck cancer. Input material: PBMCs. This receptor chain uses TRBV7-6 and TRBJ2-3, and 9 junctional nucleotides match TRBD2. The nucleotides read TGTGCCACTCGGCCGGGGACTAGCAGATTAGATACGCAGTATTTT. Its translation reads: CATRPGTSRLDTQYF.